Described below is a single T cell receptor beta chain sequence and its context. The data are from a study of T cell responses to AZD1222 COVID-19 vaccine. Produced via immunoSEQ multiplex PCR; TCRdb's table is partial and in-frame only. The sample records some 170,000 clones, roughly nine tenths being singletons. This CDR3 has 16 residues. Trimming cost V 0 bases and J 2 bases, with 12 bases left between them. Germline CDR1 and CDR2: SGHRS and YFSETQ. The sample in question was peripheral blood, obtained 28 days after the second AZD1222 dose. This rearrangement joins TRBV5-1 to TRBJ2-1; possible D gene TRBD2, 6 bases. The TCR comes from an adult who received the AZD1222 COVID-19 vaccine. CDR3 sequence: CASSLEGSGTYNEQFF. The CDR3 DNA is TGCGCCAGCAGCTTGGAAGGTAGCGGTACCTACAATGAGCAGTTCTTC.